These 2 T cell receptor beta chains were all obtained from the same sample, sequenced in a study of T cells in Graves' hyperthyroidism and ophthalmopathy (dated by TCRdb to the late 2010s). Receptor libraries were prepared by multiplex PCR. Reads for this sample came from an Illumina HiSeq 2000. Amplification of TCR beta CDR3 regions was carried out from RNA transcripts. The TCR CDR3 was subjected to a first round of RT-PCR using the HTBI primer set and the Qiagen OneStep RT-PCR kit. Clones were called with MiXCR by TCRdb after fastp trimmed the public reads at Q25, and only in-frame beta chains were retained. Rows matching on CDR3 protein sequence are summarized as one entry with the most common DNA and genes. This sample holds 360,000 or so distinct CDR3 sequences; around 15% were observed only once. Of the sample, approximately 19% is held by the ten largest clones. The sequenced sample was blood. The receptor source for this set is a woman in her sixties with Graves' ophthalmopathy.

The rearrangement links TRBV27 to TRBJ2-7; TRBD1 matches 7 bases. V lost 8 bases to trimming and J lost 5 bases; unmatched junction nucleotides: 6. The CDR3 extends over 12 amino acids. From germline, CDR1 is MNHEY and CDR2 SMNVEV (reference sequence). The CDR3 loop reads CASQTGFNEQYF. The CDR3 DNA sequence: TGTGCCAGCCAGACAGGGTTCAACGAGCAGTACTTC.

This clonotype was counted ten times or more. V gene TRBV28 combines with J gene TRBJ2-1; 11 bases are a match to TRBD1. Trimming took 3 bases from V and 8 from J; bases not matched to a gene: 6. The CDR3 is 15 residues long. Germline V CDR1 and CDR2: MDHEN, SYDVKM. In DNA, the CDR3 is TGTGCCAGCAGTTTGCCGGGACAGGGGGACGATGAGCAGTTCTTC. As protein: CASSLPGQGDDEQFF.